The clone carrying this T cell receptor (beta chain) appeared many times. Antigen unknown. CDR3 length: 13 residues. V lost 4 bases to trimming and J lost 4 bases, with 10 bases between them. Purified naive CD4+ T cells were depleted of CD25+ Tregs. Amplification of TRBV12-4/TRBJ1-2 clonotypes used adaptor-ligated barcode primers. TCRdb fed the multiplex PCR reads into MiXCR, producing one record per CDR3 protein. The repertoire holds under 2,000 distinct CDR3 sequences, with around 4.5% as singletons. Study-level findings and limits: In terms of TCR gene usage, tumor memory CD4+ T cells clustered together with blood and lymph node memory CD4+ cells, as well as with lymph node naive CD4+ cells. Greatest tumor Treg TCR overlap was with tumor naive CD4+ cells.

The receptor's source is a female donor with breast cancer. The V and J genes are TRBV12-3 or TRBV12-4 and TRBJ1-2; D is unclear. Sequencing was performed on naive CD4+ T cells sorted from blood. The subset was: naive CD4+ T cells, CD4+CD45RA+CD25-. The chain's CDR3 is CASSWTGSYGYTF. CDR3 nucleotides: TGTGCCAGCAGTTGGACGGGTAGCTATGGCTACACCTTC.